The present T cell receptor beta chain was sequenced within a study of blood T cell repertoires in COVID-19. Overall study: The United States, Italy and Spain provided the acute and convalescent COVID-19 samples. Sample material is recorded as cDNA or gDNA derived from T cells, B-cell-depleted T cells, or PBMCs.

Using immunoSEQ multiplex PCR, the repertoire was profiled, and TCRdb retains in-frame clones only, with some absent. The sample lists about 160,000 clones, approximately 85% occurring once. This CDR3 spans 12 amino acids. V was cut by 5 bases and J by 8 bases, with 12 bases left in between. This sequence joins TRBV12-3 or TRBV12-4 and TRBJ1-1, with D tentatively TRBD1 (6 bases). Sequenced material: peripheral blood. The receptor comes from a woman between 50 and 59 years old with COVID-19, enrolled during active disease. The CDR3 reads CASSRQAQEAFF. The CDR3, as DNA: TGTGCCAGCAGTCGACAGGCTCAAGAAGCTTTCTTT.